The clone carrying this T cell receptor beta chain was found a few times. What it binds is not known. The CDR3 covers 13 residues. Between the trimmed V and J ends, which lost 3 bases and 8 bases, there was a span of 13 bases. These data are taken from a study of T-cell memory formation after mild COVID-19. The study's findings and limits: CM and EM subsets held most contracting CD4+ clones; EMRA held CD8+ ones.

TCRdb re-called the 5' RACE reads with MiXCR, one entry per CDR3 protein. The repertoire consists of 92,000 or so distinct CDR3 sequences, with about 15% occurring once and the leading ten covering roughly two fifths. V is TRBV12-3 or TRBV12-4 and J is TRBJ1-2; possibly TRBD1 for D (5 bases). The TCR originated in a man younger than 35 who had mild COVID-19 (a few samples of this study predate the infection). Cell type and time point are not known. The sample comprised PBMCs or a T cell subset sorted from them (not recorded which). CDR3 amino acids: CASSLQGALGYTF. CDR3 in DNA: TGTGCCAGCAGTTTGCAAGGGGCCCTGGGCTACACCTTC.